This record looks at one T cell receptor beta chain sequence and its context. What antigen it recognizes has not been identified. Base qualities were left out, and no much larger clone turns up one base away. The sample originates from a study of shared clonotypes between healthy human individuals (dated by TCRdb to the early 2020s). Broadly, across the study: A couple of women and a few men aged 18 to 49 years were included in the cohort. Libraries were prepared and TCR repertoires were sequenced by different laboratories using diverse techniques, in order to increase sequencing depth and limit assay-specific biases. For each donor, CD4 naive and CD4 memory were each run on three plates, CD8 naive on two plates, and CD8 memory on one plate. To estimate repertoire size and how much clonotypes are shared between individuals, the study performed deep sequencing of blood TCR repertoires from five healthy adults. Per donor, leukapheresis produced somewhere between about 0.8 and 9 billion PBMCs. Points the paper makes about the study in general: Sampling was limited to blood, and TCR repertoires in tissue likely differ from TCR repertoires in blood. Incomplete sequencing was indicated by rarefaction of sorted-subset datasets, despite the large sequencing depth. Higher generation probabilities were observed for clonotypes shared by all four sorted-subset donors than for non-shared clonotypes. Because the study included a small number of donors, the genetic and exposure-history diversity represented was limited. Naive subsets generally had larger estimated clonotype richness than memory subsets did. Pairwise subsampling indicated that sequencing depth was expected to affect the degree of clonotype sharing among donors. Sharing across four donors was observed for about 5% of naive CD4, less than 4% of naive CD8, about 2.3% of memory CD4, and about 0.4% of memory CD8 clonotypes.

Using the deep immunoSEQ assay, TCR CDR3 regions were amplified from genomic DNA by multiplex PCR. Genomic DNA extracted from each cell subset was distributed evenly over all wells of several immunoSEQ 96-well plates, and each plate served as one replicate. For sorted subsets, each replicate PCR was loaded with about 200 ng genomic DNA, equivalent to about 30,000 T cell genomes. Purified libraries were measured with a Qubit 3.0 fluorometer, size-checked on a Bioanalyzer 2100, and measured again with the KAPA Library Quantification kit. Every immunoSEQ 96-well plate was sequenced on a separate single-read 150-cycle Illumina NextSeq 550 flow cell. As for the authors' bioinformatics: The immunoSEQ output contained only junctional sequences without quality scores, so filtering could not match that applied to full-length reads. To assign V/J genes and CDR3, sequences were annotated using PyIR, a Python wrapper for IgBLAST v1.9, with IMGT germline references. Reads with weak V/J assignments (E-value above 1e-6), missing CDR3, stop codons, out-of-frame junctions, or ambiguous translated residues were removed. V3J clonotypes were defined as sequences sharing the same inferred V gene, J gene, and CDR3 amino acid sequence. Percentage overlap between repertoires was calculated by dividing the number of shared unique clonotypes by the size of the smaller repertoire. Three approaches were used to assess repertoire richness: RTK rarefaction, the Chao1 estimator, and Recon v2.1 estimates of unobserved clonotypes. Generation probabilities were computed with OLGA for all TCRbeta clonotypes obtained by the gDNA method from four donors. As stored in TCRdb, this immuneACCESS dataset retains in-frame rearrangements with V and J assigned. A fraction of the clones does not appear; measured against another copy, unresolved V genes explain less than half of the discrepancy, and the remainder lacks a known reason. That table furnishes V, J and clone size, whereas the DNA furnished D and trimming. The sample data list millions of clones, and roughly 93% of these were observed just once. Of the sample, about 0.41% falls within the top ten clones.

Healthy HIV-negative adults with no recently reported acute infections or vaccinations were included as donors. All donors were Caucasian adults living in Nashville, Tennessee, USA. CD4+ T cells were enriched through magnetic negative selection, after which naive cells were positively selected on CD45RA and the remaining negative fraction served as the memory subset. Blood was obtained by leukapheresis, after which PBMCs were separated by Ficoll-Histopaque density gradient centrifugation and cryopreserved in liquid nitrogen vapor phase. Analytical flow cytometry was used to check the purity and quantity of each magnetically sorted T cell population. Genomic DNA was isolated from every sorted fraction and measured by UV absorbance on a Nanodrop 2000c. Trimming takes 4 bases from V and 1 base from J, and the germline ends sit 16 bases apart. The CDR3 has 16 amino acids, counting the end cysteine and phenylalanine. Here the CDR3 DNA is all that survives: 48 bases in frame from base 1. Looking up the germline V gene yields CDR1 SGHRS and CDR2 YFSETQ.

The receptor was derived from a man aged 18 to 30 in good health. Some clones in this sample may be carry-over from other donors' samples. The material sequenced was naive CD4+ T cells from PBMCs. The sample's cell subset or site label is to be understood as: CD45RA+ positively selected. The rearranged chain carries TRBV5-1 and TRBJ2-3, with the D segment possibly TRBD1 or TRBD2, each aligning over 5 bases. The nucleotides are TGCGCCAGCAGCCTCCAGCCTGGGACGGGCACAGATACGCAGTATTTT. The resulting protein is CASSLQPGTGTDTQYF.